This TCR beta chain was found in a study of shared clonotypes between healthy human individuals (dated by TCRdb to 2018 to 2020). Regarding the complete study: The cohort included three men and two women between 18 and 49 years of age. Per donor, three plates each were used for CD4 naive and CD4 memory, two for CD8 naive, and one for CD8 memory. To estimate repertoire size and how much clonotypes are shared between individuals, the study performed deep sequencing of blood TCR repertoires from five healthy adults. To increase sequencing depth and limit assay-specific biases, TCR repertoire library preparation and sequencing were carried out by different laboratories using diverse techniques. Per donor, leukapheresis produced somewhere between about 0.94 and 9 billion PBMCs.

CDR1 and CDR2 (WNHNN, SYGVQD) derive from the germline V gene (reference sequence). The CDR3 starts with the cysteine, ends with the phenylalanine, and has 19 residues. CDR3 DNA only is kept here, 57 bases in frame from base 1. Study-wide findings and limitations: Compared with non-shared clonotypes, clonotypes shared by all four sorted-subset donors had higher generation probabilities. Incomplete sequencing was indicated by rarefaction of sorted-subset datasets, despite the large sequencing depth. Only blood was sampled, and tissue TCR repertoires likely differ from those in blood. Because the study included only a small number of donors, the genetic and exposure-history diversity represented was limited. When several donors were compared, the shared fraction of clonotypes was approximately 5% for naive CD4, around 3.6% for naive CD8, roughly 2.5% for memory CD4, and roughly 0.43% for memory CD8. Estimated clonotype richness was generally larger for naive than for memory subsets. Pairwise subsampling led to the expectation that sequencing depth would affect the degree of clonotype sharing among donors.

The donors were healthy, HIV-negative adults who had no recently reported acute infections or vaccinations. Only Caucasian adults living in Nashville, Tennessee, USA were represented among the donors. CD4+ T cells were enriched by magnetic negative selection, after which naive cells were positively selected on CD45RA and the negative fraction was taken as the memory subset. Blood was obtained by leukapheresis, after which PBMCs were separated by Ficoll-Histopaque density gradient centrifugation and cryopreserved in liquid nitrogen vapor phase. Analytical flow cytometry was used to check the purity and quantity of each magnetically sorted T cell population. Genomic DNA was isolated from each sorted fraction and quantified by UV absorbance on a Nanodrop 2000c. With respect to this clone: Its antigen specificity is not known. One end of the junction does not line up with germline, which may come from a read error.

Using the deep immunoSEQ assay, TCR CDR3 regions were amplified from genomic DNA by multiplex PCR. For each cell subset, the extracted genomic DNA was distributed evenly across all wells of several immunoSEQ 96-well plates, and each plate served as one replicate. For sorted subsets, roughly 200 ng genomic DNA, equal to tens of thousands of T cell genomes, was loaded into each replicate PCR. Purified libraries were measured with a Qubit 3.0 fluorometer, size-checked on a Bioanalyzer 2100, and measured again with the KAPA Library Quantification kit. A separate single-read 150-cycle Illumina NextSeq 550 flow cell was used to sequence each immunoSEQ 96-well plate. The authors' pipeline ran thus. The immunoSEQ output contained only junctional sequences without quality scores, so filtering could not match that applied to full-length reads. To assign V/J genes and CDR3, sequences were annotated against IMGT germline references using PyIR, a Python wrapper for IgBLAST v1.9. Reads were filtered out if the reads had weak V/J assignments (E-value above 1e-6), no CDR3, stop codons, out-of-frame junctions, or ambiguous translated residues. V3J clonotypes were defined by identical inferred V gene, J gene, and CDR3 amino acid sequence. To compute the percentage overlap between repertoires, the number of shared unique clonotypes was divided by the size of the smaller repertoire. Repertoire richness was assessed with RTK rarefaction, the Chao1 estimator, and Recon v2.1 estimates of unobserved clonotypes. OLGA was used to compute generation probabilities for all TCRbeta clonotypes that the gDNA method yielded from several donors. The clones in this table, taken by TCRdb from immuneACCESS, are in-frame only. Not every clone is retained; where verified, under half of the shortfall comes from an unresolved V gene, and the cause of the rest is unknown. V and J calls and clone size are as listed in that table; D and trimming were resolved from the DNA. In this sample the table shows more than 500,000 clones, more than 95% of which occur a single time. The top ten hold about 0.068% of the sample.

The clonotype originates from a woman in her 30s in good health. Sequencing was carried out using naive CD4+ T cells sorted from blood. Taken with the paper, the label for cell subset or site translates to: CD45RA+ positively selected. The sequence joins TRBV10-1 to TRBJ2-7, and possibly TRBD1, on 7 matching bases. The CDR3 has the sequence CASTEAGGMRGMSSYEQYF. The DNA is TGCGCCAGCACTGAGGCAGGGGGGATGCGAGGAATGAGCTCCTACGAGCAGTACTTC.